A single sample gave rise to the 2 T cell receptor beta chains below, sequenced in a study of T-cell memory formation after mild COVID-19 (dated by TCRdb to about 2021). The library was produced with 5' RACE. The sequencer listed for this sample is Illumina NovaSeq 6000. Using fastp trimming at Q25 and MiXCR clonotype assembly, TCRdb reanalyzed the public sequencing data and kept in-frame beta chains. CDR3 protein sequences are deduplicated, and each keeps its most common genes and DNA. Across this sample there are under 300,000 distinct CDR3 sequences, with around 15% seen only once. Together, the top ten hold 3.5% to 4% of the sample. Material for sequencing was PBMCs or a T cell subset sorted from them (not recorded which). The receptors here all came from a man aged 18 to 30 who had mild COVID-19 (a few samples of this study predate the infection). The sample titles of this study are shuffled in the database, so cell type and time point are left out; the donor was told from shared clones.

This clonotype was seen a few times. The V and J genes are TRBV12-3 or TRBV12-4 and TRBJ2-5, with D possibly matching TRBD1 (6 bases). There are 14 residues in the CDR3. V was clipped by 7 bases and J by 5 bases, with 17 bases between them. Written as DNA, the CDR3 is TGTGCCAGCACTACACAGGGAATGGTTGAGACCCAGTACTTC. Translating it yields CASTTQGMVETQYF.

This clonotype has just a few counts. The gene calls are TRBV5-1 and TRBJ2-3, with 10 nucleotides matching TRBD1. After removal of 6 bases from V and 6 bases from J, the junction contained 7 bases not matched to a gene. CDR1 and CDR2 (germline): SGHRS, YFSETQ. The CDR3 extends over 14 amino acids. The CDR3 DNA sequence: TGCGCCAGCACCCCGACAGGGGGCGGTGATACGCAGTATTTT. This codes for CASTPTGGGDTQYF. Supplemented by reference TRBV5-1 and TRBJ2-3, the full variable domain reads KAGVTQTPRYLIKTRGQQVTLSCSPISGHRSVSWYQQTPGQGLQFLFEYFSETQRNKGNFPGRFSGRQFSNSRSEMNVSTLELGDSALYLCASTPTGGGDTQYFGPGTRLTVL.